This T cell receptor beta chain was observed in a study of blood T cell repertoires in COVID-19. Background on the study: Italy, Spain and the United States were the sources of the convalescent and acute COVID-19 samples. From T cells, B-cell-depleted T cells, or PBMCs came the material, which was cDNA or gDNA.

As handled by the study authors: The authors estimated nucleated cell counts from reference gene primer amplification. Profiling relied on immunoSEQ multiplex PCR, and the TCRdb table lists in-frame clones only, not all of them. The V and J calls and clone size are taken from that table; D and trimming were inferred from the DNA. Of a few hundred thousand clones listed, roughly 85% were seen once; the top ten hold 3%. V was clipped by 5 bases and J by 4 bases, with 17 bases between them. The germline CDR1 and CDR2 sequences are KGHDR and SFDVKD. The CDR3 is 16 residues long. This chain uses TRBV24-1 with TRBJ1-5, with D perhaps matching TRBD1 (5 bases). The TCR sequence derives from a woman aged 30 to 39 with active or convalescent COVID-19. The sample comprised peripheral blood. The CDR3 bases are TGTGCCACCAGTGCAGGTGGGCAGGGAATAAATCAGCCCCAGCATTTT. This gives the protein CATSAGGQGINQPQHF.